The 6 T cell receptor beta chains below all came from one sample that was sequenced in a study of blood T cell repertoires in COVID-19. Sequencing was performed with immunoSEQ multiplex PCR; in TCRdb, only in-frame clones are kept and a portion is missing. The table includes about 230,000 clones, approximately 82% detected once. Specimen: peripheral blood. The source is a woman between 70 and 85 years old with active or convalescent COVID-19.

The rearrangement uses TRBV1 and TRBJ1-3; the DNA was not compared with TRBD1, the D call given in the table. TRBV1 is designated a pseudogene. This CDR3 has 20 residues. CDR3 sequence reads: CTSSWEEQGARSTSGNTIYF. CDR3 DNA sequence: TGCACCAGCAGCTGGGAGGAACAGGGGGCGCGGAGTACGTCTGGAAACACCATATATTTT.

This clone was seen a single time. This chain uses TRBV30 with TRBJ2-3; 7 bases align to TRBD2. Germline V gives CDR1 GTSNPN, CDR2 SVGIG (reference sequence). The CDR3 totals 15 residues. Trimming cost V 3 bases and J 8 bases; bases outside gene matches: 14. The chain's CDR3 is CAWRLGLGPQGTQYF. Written as DNA, the CDR3 is TGTGCCTGGAGGCTCGGACTAGGCCCCCAGGGTACGCAGTATTTT.

The chain carries TRBV6-5 and TRBJ2-5, with 8 nucleotides matching TRBD1. V was clipped by 7 bases and J by 3 bases; unmatched bases: 10. The germline gives CDR1 MNHEY, CDR2 SVGAGI. This CDR3 region has 15 residues. CDR3 DNA sequence: TGTGCCAGCACCACTTCGACAGGGGCGGAAGAGACCCAGTACTTC. Its translation: CASTTSTGAEETQYF.

The J gene is TRBJ2-7, the V gene TRBV14; D not resolved. The germline V gene has CDR1 SGHDN and CDR2 FVKESK. V was clipped by 4 bases and J by 0 bases, with 7 bases between them. CDR3 size: 13 residues. CDR3 nucleotide sequence: TGTGCCAGCAGCCCCGCGCCCTCCTACGAGCAGTACTTC. Residues: CASSPAPSYEQYF. The full variable domain, with the rest looked up from reference TRBV14 and TRBJ2-7, is EAGVTQFPSHSVIEKGQTVTLRCDPISGHDNLYWYRRVMGKEIKFLLHFVKESKQDESGMPNNRFLAERTGGTYSTLKVQPAELEDSGVYFCASSPAPSYEQYFGPGTRLTVT.

The rearrangement uses TRBV10-3 and TRBJ1-1; tentatively, D is TRBD1 (6 bases). This CDR3 spans 13 amino acids. Germline V gene lookup returns CDR1 ENHRY and CDR2 SYGVKD. Trimming pared 11 bases from V and 1 base from J, leaving 14 bases between. The CDR3 reads CASRQEENTEAFF. CDR3 sequence (DNA): TGTGCCTCCCGACAGGAAGAGAACACTGAAGCTTTCTTT.

The gene calls are TRBV5-1 and TRBJ2-1; D is unresolved. The CDR3 is 15 residues long. The ends were cut back, 4 bases at V and 2 bases at J, with 13 bases in the middle. CDR1 is SGHRS, CDR2 YFSETQ, per germline. CDR3 in DNA: TGCGCCAGCAGCCTGGCTTCCCTTACCTACAATGAGCAGTTCTTC. Its translation is CASSLASLTYNEQFF.